A single sample gave rise to the 4 T cell receptor beta chains below, sequenced in a study of CD8 T cells in Susac syndrome. A quantity of roughly 0.5 to 1 ug RNA underwent reverse transcription using random hexamers. TCRdb reprocessed the immunoSEQ multiplex PCR reads with MiXCR, giving one entry per CDR3 protein. The sample has 250,000 to 300,000 distinct CDR3 sequences; around 89% are singletons. What was sequenced was CD8+ T cells from PBMCs. The receptors shown here come from a human donor with multiple sclerosis.

The rearrangement joins TRBV7-8 to TRBJ2-1, with TRBD2 identical over 10 bases. V lost 5 bases to trimming and J lost 4 bases; unmatched junction nucleotides: 8. Germline-derived CDR1 and CDR2 are SGHVS and FQNEAQ. This CDR3 comprises 16 residues. The CDR3 nucleotides are TGTGCCAGCAGCCCACATCTAGCGGGAGTATACAATGAGCAGTTCTTC. It is translated as CASSPHLAGVYNEQFF.

This clonotype was found a few times. The chain links TRBV6-2 or TRBV6-3 to TRBJ2-3; no clear D gene. Germline CDR1 is MNHEY and CDR2 is SVGEGT. This CDR3 is 13 amino acids long. V was clipped by 4 bases and J by 4 bases, with 9 bases between them. CDR3 nucleotide sequence: TGTGCCAGCAGTTCAGGAGTGGCAGATACGCAGTATTTT. Protein product: CASSSGVADTQYF.

The chain couples TRBV5-6 to TRBJ1-1; the D gene is possibly TRBD1 (6 bases). This CDR3 contains 13 residues. Germline CDR1 SGHDT, CDR2 YYEEEE. With 1 base removed from V and 5 bases from J, the gap between germline ends came to 9 bases. The CDR3 loop is CASSLRGATEAFF. CDR3 DNA: TGTGCCAGCAGCTTGCGGGGGGCAACTGAAGCTTTCTTT. Looking up the rest from reference TRBV5-6 and TRBJ1-1 gives the full variable domain: DAGVTQSPTHLIKTRGQQVTLRCSPKSGHDTVSWYQQALGQGPQFIFQYYEEEERQRGNFPDRFSGHQFPNYSSELNVNALLLGDSALYLCASSLRGATEAFFGQGTRLTVV.

V gene TRBV12-3 or TRBV12-4 combines with J gene TRBJ2-3; 8 nucleotides match TRBD1. J was trimmed by 3 bases and V by 7 bases; bases with no gene match: 6. This CDR3 is built from 14 residues. The CDR3 is CASTLDRVTDTQYF. Here the CDR3 DNA reads TGTGCCAGCACCCTGGACAGGGTAACAGATACGCAGTATTTT.